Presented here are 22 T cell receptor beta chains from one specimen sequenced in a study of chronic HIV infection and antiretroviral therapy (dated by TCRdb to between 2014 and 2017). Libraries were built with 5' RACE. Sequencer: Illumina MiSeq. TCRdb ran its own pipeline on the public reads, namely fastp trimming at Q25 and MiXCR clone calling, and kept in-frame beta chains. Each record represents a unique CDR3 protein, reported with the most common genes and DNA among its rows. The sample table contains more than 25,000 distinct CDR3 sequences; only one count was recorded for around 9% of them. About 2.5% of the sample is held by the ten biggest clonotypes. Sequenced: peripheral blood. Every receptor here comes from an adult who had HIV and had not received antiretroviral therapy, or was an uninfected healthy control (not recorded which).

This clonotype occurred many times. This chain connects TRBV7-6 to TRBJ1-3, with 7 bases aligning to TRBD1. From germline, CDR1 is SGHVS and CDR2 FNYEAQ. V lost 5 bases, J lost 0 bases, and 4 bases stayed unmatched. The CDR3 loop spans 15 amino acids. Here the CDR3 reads CASSRQGSSGNTIYF. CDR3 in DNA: TGTGCCAGCAGCCGACAGGGCAGCTCTGGAAACACCATATATTTT.

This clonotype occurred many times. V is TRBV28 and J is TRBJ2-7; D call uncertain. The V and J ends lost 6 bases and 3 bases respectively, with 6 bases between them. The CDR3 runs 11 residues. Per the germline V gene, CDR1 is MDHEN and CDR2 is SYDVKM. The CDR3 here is CASSHSYEQYF. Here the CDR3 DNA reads TGTGCCAGCAGCCACAGCTACGAGCAGTACTTC. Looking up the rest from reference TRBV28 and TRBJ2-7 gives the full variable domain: DVKVTQSSRYLVKRTGEKVFLECVQDMDHENMFWYRQDPGLGLRLIYFSYDVKMKEKGDIPEGYSVSREKKERFSLILESASTNQTSMYLCASSHSYEQYFGPGTRLTVT.

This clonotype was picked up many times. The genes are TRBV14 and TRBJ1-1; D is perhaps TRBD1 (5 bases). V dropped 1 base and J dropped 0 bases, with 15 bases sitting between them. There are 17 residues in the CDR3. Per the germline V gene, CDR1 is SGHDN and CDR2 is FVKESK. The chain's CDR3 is CASSQGAGFGVNTEAFF. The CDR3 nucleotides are TGTGCCAGCAGCCAAGGCGCAGGGTTTGGGGTGAACACTGAAGCTTTCTTT.

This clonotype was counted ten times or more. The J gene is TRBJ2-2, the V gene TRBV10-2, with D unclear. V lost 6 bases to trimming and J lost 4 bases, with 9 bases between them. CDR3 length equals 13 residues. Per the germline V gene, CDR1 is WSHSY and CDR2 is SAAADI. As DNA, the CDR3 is TGCGCCAGCAGAAAGGACGTCACCGGGGAGCTGTTTTTT. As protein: CASRKDVTGELFF.

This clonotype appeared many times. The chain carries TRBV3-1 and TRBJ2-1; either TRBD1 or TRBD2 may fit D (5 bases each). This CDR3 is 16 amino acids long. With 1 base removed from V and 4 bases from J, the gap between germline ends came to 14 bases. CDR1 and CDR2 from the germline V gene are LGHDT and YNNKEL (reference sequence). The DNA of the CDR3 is TGTGCCAGCAGCCAAGGTTTAGCGACAGCTTACAATGAGCAGTTCTTC. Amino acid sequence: CASSQGLATAYNEQFF.

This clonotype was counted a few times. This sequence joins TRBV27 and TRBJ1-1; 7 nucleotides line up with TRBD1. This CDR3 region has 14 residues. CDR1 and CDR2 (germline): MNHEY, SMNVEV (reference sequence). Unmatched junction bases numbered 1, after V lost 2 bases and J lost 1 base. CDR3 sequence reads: CASSLNRGNTEAFF. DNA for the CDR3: TGTGCCAGCAGTTTAAACAGGGGGAACACTGAAGCTTTCTTT.

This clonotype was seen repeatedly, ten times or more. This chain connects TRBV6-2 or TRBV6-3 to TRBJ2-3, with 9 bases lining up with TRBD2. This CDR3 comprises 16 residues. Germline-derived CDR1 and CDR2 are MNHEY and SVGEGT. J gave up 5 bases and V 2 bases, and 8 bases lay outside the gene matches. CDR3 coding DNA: TGTGCCAGCAGTTACGTTCCGACTAGCGGCAAAGATACGCAGTATTTT. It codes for CASSYVPTSGKDTQYF.

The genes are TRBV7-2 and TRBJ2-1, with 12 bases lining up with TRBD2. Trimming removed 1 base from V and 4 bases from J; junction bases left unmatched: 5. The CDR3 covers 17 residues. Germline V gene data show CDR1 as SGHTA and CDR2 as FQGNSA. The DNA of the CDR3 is TGTGCCAGCAGCTTAGTACTAGCGGGGGGTCTTTACAATGAGCAGTTCTTC. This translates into CASSLVLAGGLYNEQFF.

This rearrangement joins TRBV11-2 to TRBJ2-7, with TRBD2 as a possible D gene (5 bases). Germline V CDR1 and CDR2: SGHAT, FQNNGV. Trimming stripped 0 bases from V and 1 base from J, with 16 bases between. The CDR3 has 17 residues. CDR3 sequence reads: CASSLDAEASGSYEQYF. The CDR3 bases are TGTGCCAGCAGCTTAGACGCCGAGGCCAGCGGATCCTACGAGCAGTACTTC.

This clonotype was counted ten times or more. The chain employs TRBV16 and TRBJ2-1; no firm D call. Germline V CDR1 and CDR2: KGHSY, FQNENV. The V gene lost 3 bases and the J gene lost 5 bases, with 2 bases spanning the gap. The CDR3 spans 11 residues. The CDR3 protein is CASSQDNEQFF. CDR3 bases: TGTGCCAGCAGCCAGGACAATGAGCAGTTCTTC.

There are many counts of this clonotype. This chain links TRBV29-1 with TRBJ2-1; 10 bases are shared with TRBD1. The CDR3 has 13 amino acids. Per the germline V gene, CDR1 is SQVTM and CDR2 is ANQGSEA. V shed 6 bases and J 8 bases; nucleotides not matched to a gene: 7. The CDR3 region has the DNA TGCAGCGTAATGTGGGGACAGGGGTATGAGCAGTTCTTC. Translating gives CSVMWGQGYEQFF.

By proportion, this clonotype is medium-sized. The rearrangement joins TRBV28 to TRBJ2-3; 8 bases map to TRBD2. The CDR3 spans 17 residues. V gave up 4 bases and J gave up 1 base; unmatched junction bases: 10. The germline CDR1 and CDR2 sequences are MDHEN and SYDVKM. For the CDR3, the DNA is TGTGCCAGCAGTTCTTCCTTCGGACTAGCCCGCACAGATACGCAGTATTTT. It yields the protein CASSSSFGLARTDTQYF. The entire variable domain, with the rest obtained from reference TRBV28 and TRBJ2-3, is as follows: DVKVTQSSRYLVKRTGEKVFLECVQDMDHENMFWYRQDPGLGLRLIYFSYDVKMKEKGDIPEGYSVSREKKERFSLILESASTNQTSMYLCASSSSFGLARTDTQYFGPGTRLTVL.

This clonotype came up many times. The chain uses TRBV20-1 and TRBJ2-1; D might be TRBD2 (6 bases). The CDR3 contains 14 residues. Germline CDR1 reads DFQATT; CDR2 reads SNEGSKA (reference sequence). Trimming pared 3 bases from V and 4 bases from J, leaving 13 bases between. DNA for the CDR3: TGCAGTGCTAGCACGGGAGACACATACAATGAGCAGTTCTTC. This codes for CSASTGDTYNEQFF.

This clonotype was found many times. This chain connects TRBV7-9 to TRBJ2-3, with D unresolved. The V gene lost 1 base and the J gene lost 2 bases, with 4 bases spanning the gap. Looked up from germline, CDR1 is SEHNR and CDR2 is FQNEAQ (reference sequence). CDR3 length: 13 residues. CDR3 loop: CASSLELTDTQYF. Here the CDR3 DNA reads TGTGCCAGCAGCTTAGAACTCACAGATACGCAGTATTTT.

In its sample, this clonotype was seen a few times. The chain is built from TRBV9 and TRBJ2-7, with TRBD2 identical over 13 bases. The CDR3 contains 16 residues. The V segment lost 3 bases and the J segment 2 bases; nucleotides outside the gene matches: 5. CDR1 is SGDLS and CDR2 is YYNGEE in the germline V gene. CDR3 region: CASSGGTSGTPYEQYF. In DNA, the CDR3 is TGTGCCAGCAGCGGAGGGACTAGCGGGACCCCCTACGAGCAGTACTTC. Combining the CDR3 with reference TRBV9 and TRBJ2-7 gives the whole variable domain DSGVTQTPKHLITATGQRVTLRCSPRSGDLSVYWYQQSLDQGLQFLIQYYNGEERAKGNILERFSAQQFPDLHSELNLSSLELGDSALYFCASSGGTSGTPYEQYFGPGTRLTVT.

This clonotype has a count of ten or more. The CDR3 sequence: CASSLAEFGRDYGYTF. In DNA, the CDR3 is TGTGCCAGCAGCTTAGCAGAATTTGGCCGAGACTATGGCTACACCTTC. The chain carries TRBV7-9 and TRBJ1-2; D remains unclear. Germline assignment: CDR1 SEHNR and CDR2 FQNEAQ (reference sequence). Between the trimmed V and J ends, which lost 0 bases and 3 bases, there was a span of 14 bases. The CDR3 runs to 16 residues.

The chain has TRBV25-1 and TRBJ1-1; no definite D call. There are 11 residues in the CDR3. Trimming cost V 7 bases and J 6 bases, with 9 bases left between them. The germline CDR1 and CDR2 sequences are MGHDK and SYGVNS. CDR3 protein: CASTLTSEAFF. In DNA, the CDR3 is TGTGCCAGCACTTTGACATCTGAAGCTTTCTTT.

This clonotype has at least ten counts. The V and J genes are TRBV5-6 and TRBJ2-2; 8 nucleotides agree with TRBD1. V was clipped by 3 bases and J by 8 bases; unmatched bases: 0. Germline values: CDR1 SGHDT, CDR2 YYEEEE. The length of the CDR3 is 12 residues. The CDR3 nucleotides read TGTGCCAGCAGCTGGGACAGGGGGGAGCTGTTTTTT. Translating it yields CASSWDRGELFF.

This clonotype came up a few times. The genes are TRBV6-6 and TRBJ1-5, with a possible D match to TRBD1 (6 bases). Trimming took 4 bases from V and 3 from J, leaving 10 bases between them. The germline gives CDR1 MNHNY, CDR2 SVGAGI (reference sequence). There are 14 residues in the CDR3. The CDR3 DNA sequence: TGTGCCAGCAGTTTGAGACAGGTCAATCAGCCCCAGCATTTT. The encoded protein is CASSLRQVNQPQHF.

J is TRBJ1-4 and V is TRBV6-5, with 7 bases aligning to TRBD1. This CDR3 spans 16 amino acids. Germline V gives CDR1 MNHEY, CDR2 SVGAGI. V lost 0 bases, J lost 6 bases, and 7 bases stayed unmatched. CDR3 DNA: TGTGCCAGCAGTTACTCCCTGACAGGGAGGCATGAAAAACTGTTTTTT. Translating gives CASSYSLTGRHEKLFF.

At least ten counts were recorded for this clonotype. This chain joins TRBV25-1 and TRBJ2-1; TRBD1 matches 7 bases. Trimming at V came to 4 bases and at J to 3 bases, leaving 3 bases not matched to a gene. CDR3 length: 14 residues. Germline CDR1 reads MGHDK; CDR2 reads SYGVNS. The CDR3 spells CASSGQGFYNEQFF. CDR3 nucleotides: TGTGCCAGCAGTGGACAGGGTTTCTACAATGAGCAGTTCTTC. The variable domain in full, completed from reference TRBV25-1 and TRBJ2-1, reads EADIYQTPRYLVIGTGKKITLECSQTMGHDKMYWYQQDPGMELHLIHYSYGVNSTEKGDLSSESTVSRIRTEHFPLTLESARPSHTSQYLCASSGQGFYNEQFFGPGTRLTVL.

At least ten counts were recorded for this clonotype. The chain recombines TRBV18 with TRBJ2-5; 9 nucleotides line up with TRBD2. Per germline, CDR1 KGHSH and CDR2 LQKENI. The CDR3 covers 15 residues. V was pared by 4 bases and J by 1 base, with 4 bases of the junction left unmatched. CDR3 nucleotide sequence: TGTGCCAGCTCACTTCGGCGGGGGGGCCAAGAGACCCAGTACTTC. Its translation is CASSLRRGGQETQYF.